This TCR beta chain is drawn from a study of T cell responses to AZD1222 COVID-19 vaccine. Libraries were prepared by immunoSEQ multiplex PCR; TCRdb keeps only in-frame clonotypes and omits some of them. The top ten clones hold under 1.5% of a sample with 100,000 to 150,000 clones, roughly 87% of them seen once. V lost 0 bases and J lost 1, with 0 bases in between. Per germline, CDR1 SGHDN and CDR2 FVKESK. This CDR3 spans 12 amino acids. The rearrangement links TRBV14 to TRBJ1-2, with unresolved D. Source: peripheral blood, taken on day 0 of AZD1222 vaccination. This TCR came from an adult in good health. This chain's CDR3 is CASSQDNYGYTF. CDR3 bases: TGTGCCAGCAGCCAAGATAACTATGGCTACACCTTC.